This entry is about one T cell receptor (beta chain). The antigen it recognizes is unknown. No much larger clone exists at a distance of one base, and base qualities are not known. Preparation of the library involved 5' RACE. TCRdb records Illumina HiSeq 2500 as the sequencer. A second 7 to 11 cycle PCR used a sample-barcoded 5' primer and a J-beta primer mix. A template-switch 5' adaptor carrying 12 random nucleotides introduced a unique molecular identifier onto each TCR beta cDNA molecule. Each sample yielded at least 2.5 million CDR3-containing paired-end reads. The Mint cDNA synthesis kit, primed by a TRBC-specific oligonucleotide, was used to synthesize first-strand cDNA from all RNA. Following uracil-DNA glycosylase treatment, a first 18-cycle PCR with universal primers M1SS and BC2_uni_R was performed on all cDNA. Under the source paper's analysis protocol: Normalization of each sample was performed by random selection of 1 million high-quality reads, each carrying a distinct molecular identifier. Instead of being binned into consensus sequences, reads that shared molecular identifiers were thrown out. MiTCR, run with a Q25 quality threshold and the strictest error-elimination algorithm, handled CDR3 identification, clonotype clustering and error correction. A nonparametric unseen species model with Euler transformation was used to estimate a lower bound on total TCR beta diversity. TCRdb ran its own pipeline on the public reads, namely fastp trimming at Q25 and MiXCR clone calling, and kept in-frame beta chains. Each CDR3 protein appears once, grouped with its most common genes and DNA. The V and J calls were not made by the authors but by TCRdb's processing. Counted in this sample were 380,000 or so distinct CDR3 sequences; roughly half of them appeared once. The ten largest clones represent 50% to 65% of the sample.

Per the germline V gene, SGHTA is the CDR1 and FQGNSA is the CDR2. V is shortened by 8 bases, J by 2 bases, and the region joining them spans 14 bases. Its CDR3 holds 14 amino acids, cysteine through phenylalanine. The entry retains the CDR3 DNA only, 42 bases that are in frame from base 1. Systemically healthy Caucasian individuals from Russia, some 38 in total and aged roughly 6 to 100 years, were included as donors. Around 10 milliliters of peripheral blood were collected from each donor into EDTA-treated Vacutainer tubes. Ficoll-Paque density-gradient centrifugation was used to isolate PBMCs, with at least 6.5 million obtained per sample. Total RNA, at least 6 micrograms per sample, was extracted from PBMCs with Trizol reagent. For every donor, flow cytometry on a PBMC aliquot measured the percentage of naive CD45RAhigh/CD27high T cells. These data are taken from a study of blood T cells in healthy people across ages (dated by TCRdb to 2015 to 2017). With regard to the full study: In model experiments, template switching captured about one uniquely barcoded TCR beta cDNA molecule for every two T cells. To track age-related changes in TCR beta repertoire diversity, the study relied on deep sequencing normalized with unique cDNA molecular identifiers. Four age groups were formed from the donors: young (average about 17 years), middle-aged (approximately 39), aged (over 55) and long-lived (more than 75). Donors of different ages were randomly distributed across sequencing lanes to avoid experimental bias. For two donors (one aged 18 to 30 and one aged 80 or older), the study analyzed two additional independent replicas of 1 million unique cDNA reads from the same blood draw. Broader findings and caveats from the paper: Compared with the aged group, more naive CD4+ T cells, fewer expanded clones and increased TCR diversity were shown by the long-lived group, suggesting age selection. Estimates of total diversity from one million sequenced T cells were regarded as lower bounds and underestimates. Since profiling was done on bulk unsorted PBMCs, naive and antigen-experienced compartments could not be conclusively compared. As age increased, observed TCR beta diversity per million T cells dropped in a roughly linear way, and a significant reduction was already evident by age 40. The CMV infection status of donors was not known, potentially confounding age-related changes in expanded clonotypes. There was a strong correlation between observed TCR beta diversity and the percentage of naive T cells measured by flow cytometry.

The sequence was collected from a man aged 60 to 75 in good health. The rearrangement combines TRBV7-2 with TRBJ2-3; the D gene cannot be named for sure. The sample was blood. The CDR3 protein sequence reads: CASQEWRVTDTQYF. In nucleotide form, the sequence is TGTGCCAGCCAGGAATGGCGCGTCACAGATACGCAGTATTTT.